These T cell receptor beta chains were read from a single sample in a study of T-cell reconstitution after alpha-beta-depleted transplantation in children. TCRdb reanalysed the PCR reads using MiXCR and keeps one entry per CDR3 protein. Seen here are 440,000 or so distinct CDR3 sequences, around 46% observed once, and the top ten hold 25% to 30%. Here the sequenced sample was PBMCs, taken before TCRalphabeta/CD19-depleted stem cell transplant. The receptors derive from a girl aged 2 to 10 with aplastic anemia, due to receive a stem cell transplant. The CDR3 runs from the conserved cysteine through the conserved F or W. The D gene is left open where the match is weak. Rows give clone size only sometimes, using once, few, many, or a class for an expanded clone.

j_call clone_size v_call d_call cdr3_nt cdr3_aa
TRBJ2-2 . TRBV20-1 . TGCAGTGCTCTTGTCCCCCGTTGGGGCACGAACACCGGGGAGCTGTTTTTT CSALVPRWGTNTGELFF
TRBJ2-7 . TRBV7-9 . TGTGCCAGCAGCAACTCAGACGAGCAGTACTTC CASSNSDEQYF
TRBJ2-5 few TRBV28 TRBD1 TGTGCCAGCAGTTTGGGCCTACAGGGGGCTGGAGAGACCCAGTACTTC CASSLGLQGAGETQYF
TRBJ2-1 few TRBV28 TRBD1 TGTGCCAGCAGTCCTACACAGGGGGGCTACAATGAGCAGTTCTTC CASSPTQGGYNEQFF
TRBJ2-5 . TRBV12-3/TRBV12-4 . TGTGCCACAAAATTGGACTCGTACCAAGAGACCCAGTACTTC CATKLDSYQETQYF
TRBJ1-5 . TRBV20-1 . TGCAGTGCTAGATTCTGGGGTGGGCGGCCCCAGCATTTT CSARFWGGRPQHF
TRBJ2-1 . TRBV5-1 TRBD1 TGCGCCAGCAGCTCCGGGACAGGGGCAGGAGTGGGCTACAATGAGCAGTTCTTC CASSSGTGAGVGYNEQFF
TRBJ2-1 . TRBV20-1 . TGCAGTGCTAGAGAGGGGGACTACAATGAGCAGTTCTTC CSAREGDYNEQFF
TRBJ2-3 many TRBV4-2 TRBD1 TGTGCCAGCAGCCTCGAGAGACAGGGAGGCACAGATACGCAGTATTTT CASSLERQGGTDTQYF
TRBJ2-3 . TRBV5-1 . TGCGCCAGCAGCTTGGGACTACAAACAGATACGCAGTATTTT CASSLGLQTDTQYF
TRBJ2-7 . TRBV27 . TGTGCCAGCAGTTTAAGGTCCGGCTACGAGCAGTACTTC CASSLRSGYEQYF
TRBJ2-7 many TRBV6-6 TRBD1 TGTGCCAGCAGCGAGGGGACAGGGAAAACTTACTTC CASSEGTGKTYF
TRBJ1-1 . TRBV6-5 . TGTGCCAGCAGTTACTCCGCTTTCATGAACACTGAAGCTTTCTTT CASSYSAFMNTEAFF
TRBJ2-4 . TRBV18 . TGTGCCAGCTCACCGTTACCCCGGGACGGGTCCCCCAAAAACATTCAGTACTTC CASSPLPRDGSPKNIQYF
TRBJ2-1 . TRBV24-1 . TGTGCCACCAGTGATTCTGAGGGGCGGATATACAATGAGCAGTTCTTC CATSDSEGRIYNEQFF
TRBJ2-7 . TRBV11-1 TRBD2 TGTGCCAGCAGCCAACCGACTAGCGGGACATACCTAGTATCCTACGAGCAGTACTTC CASSQPTSGTYLVSYEQYF
TRBJ2-1 few TRBV20-1 TRBD2 TGCAGTGCCCCCCCACTAGCGGGAGGTTCCTACAATGAGCAGTTCTTC CSAPPLAGGSYNEQFF
TRBJ2-4 many TRBV24-1 TRBD1 TGTGCCACCAGTGATTTTCAAGGGACAGGAGAAAACATTCAGTACTTC CATSDFQGTGENIQYF
TRBJ2-5 . TRBV7-3 . TGTGCCAGCAGCTTGGGGCCGCGTGGGGGGAGACAAGAGACCCAGTACTTC CASSLGPRGGRQETQYF
TRBJ2-5 . TRBV20-1 . TGCAGTGGTAGCGACGCAATCCAAGAGACCCAGTACTTC CSGSDAIQETQYF
TRBJ2-7 medium-sized TRBV4-3 TRBD1 TGCGCCAGCAGCCCTGGACAGGACCTTTACTACGAGCAGTACTTC CASSPGQDLYYEQYF
TRBJ2-1 few TRBV27 TRBD2 TGTGCCAGCAGTTTTGAGGGAGGGCCGGGAAATGAGCAGTTCTTC CASSFEGGPGNEQFF
TRBJ1-2 . TRBV12-3/TRBV12-4 TRBD1 TGTGCCAGCAGTGGGGACAGGGGGAATGGCTACACCTTC CASSGDRGNGYTF
TRBJ2-7 many TRBV29-1 . TGCAGCGTTGCCTACAGGAGCTCCTACGAGCAGTACTTC CSVAYRSSYEQYF
TRBJ2-7 . TRBV19 . TGTGCCAGTAGTATAGGGGGAAGCGGTTTCTACGAGCAGTACTTC CASSIGGSGFYEQYF
TRBJ2-4 . TRBV6-1 . TGTGCCAGCAGGAGACAGGTGGACAAAAACATTCAGTACTTC CASRRQVDKNIQYF
TRBJ2-1 . TRBV27 . TGTGCCAGCAGTTTAACGGGGGCCCTATCTGAGCAGTTCTTC CASSLTGALSEQFF
TRBJ2-7 few TRBV20-1 . TGCAGTGCTAGAGATCTGTACAGGGACTACGAGCAGTACTTC CSARDLYRDYEQYF
TRBJ2-7 . TRBV10-3 TRBD1 TGTGCCATCAGTGACCTGGGACAGGGGGGAACCTACGAGCAGTACTTC CAISDLGQGGTYEQYF
TRBJ2-1 . TRBV10-3 TRBD2 TGTGCCATCAGTGACCGTAGCGGGAGTGGGGACAATGAGCAGTTCTTC CAISDRSGSGDNEQFF
TRBJ2-1 . TRBV20-1 TRBD2 TGCAGTGCAGCGGGGAGCAATGAGCAGTTCTTC CSAAGSNEQFF
TRBJ1-6 many TRBV20-1 . TGCAGTGCTAGAGATTGGGAACAAACTCTGGGCTCCTATAATTCACCCCTCCACTTT CSARDWEQTLGSYNSPLHF
TRBJ2-1 few TRBV20-1 TRBD2 TGCAGTGCTAGTAGCGGGATGGAGCATGCCAATGAGCAGTTCTTC CSASSGMEHANEQFF
TRBJ1-4 many TRBV20-1 TRBD1 TGCAGTGCTAGTCCCGGGACAGGGGATTCTGAAAAACTGTTTTTT CSASPGTGDSEKLFF
TRBJ2-1 many TRBV20-1 TRBD2 TGCAGTGCTAGGCGGGAGGGCCCCTTCGAGGAGCAGTTCTTC CSARREGPFEEQFF
TRBJ1-2 . TRBV20-1 TRBD1 TGCAGTGCTTATCGACAGGGGGCTAGCTATGGCTACATCTTC CSAYRQGASYGYIF
TRBJ2-5 . TRBV7-9 . TGTGCCATCGAAGTACCGCGGGGGCCCGGAGAGACCCAGTACTTC CAIEVPRGPGETQYF
TRBJ2-5 . TRBV7-8 . TGTGCCAGCAGGGGAAGGGAGGAGACCCAGTACTTC CASRGREETQYF
TRBJ2-7 few TRBV20-1 . TGCAGTGCTAGAGAGGGACTTGTCTACGAGCAGTACTTC CSAREGLVYEQYF
TRBJ2-7 . TRBV20-1 . TGCAGTGCTAAGCCGAGACTAAAAAAATGGGGGGAGCAGTACTTC CSAKPRLKKWGEQYF
TRBJ2-4 once TRBV20-1 . TGCAGCCACGGGGGATGGGACATTCAGTACTTC CSHGGWDIQYF
TRBJ2-1 . TRBV20-1 . TGCAGTGCTAGAGAACCTCTAGCGATCAATGAGCAGTTCTTC CSAREPLAINEQFF
TRBJ2-7 . TRBV9 . TGTGCCAGCAGCGTAATATGGTCGGTTTGCTACGAGCAGTACTTC CASSVIWSVCYEQYF
TRBJ2-3 . TRBV5-1 . TGCGCCAGCAGCTTGGGACTAGGAGCGGGTAGCACAGATACGCAGTATTTT CASSLGLGAGSTDTQYF